The 27 T cell receptor beta chains reported below all come from one sample, sequenced in a study of lymphopenia after photon versus proton radiotherapy. Measured with immunoSEQ multiplex PCR; TCRdb has only the in-frame clones, and not every one. The data contain about 70,000 clones, about 90% of them singletons. The sequences come from peripheral blood, collected from a patient treated with photon-based radiotherapy. The receptors were gathered from a woman aged 40 to 50 with cholangiocarcinoma.

The chain uses TRBV21-1 and TRBJ1-6. TRBV21-1 is listed as a pseudogene. The CDR3 totals 14 residues. The CDR3 protein is CASSGEAGNSPLHF. As DNA, the CDR3 is TGTGCCAGCAGTGGGGAGGCGGGCAATTCACCCCTCCACTTT.

The CDR3 DNA sequence: TGTGCCAGCAGTGAACGGGGGATCGGCGGCTACACCTTC. Translation: CASSERGIGGYTF. The chain links TRBV6-1 to TRBJ1-2; D possibly corresponds to TRBD1 (5 bases). Germline CDR1 reads MNHNS; CDR2 reads SASEGT. The CDR3 covers 13 residues. The V gene lost 2 bases and the J gene lost 8 bases, with 12 bases spanning the gap.

V is TRBV11-2 and J is TRBJ2-7, with D maybe TRBD1 (5 bases). Germline CDR1 SGHAT, CDR2 FQNNGV. The CDR3 spans 16 residues. V was clipped by 5 bases and J by 6 bases, with 23 bases between them. The CDR3 DNA reads TGTGCCAGCAGCGCCACAATACAGGTCAGGTTTGGCGAGCAGTACTTC. As protein: CASSATIQVRFGEQYF.

The chain couples TRBV27 to TRBJ2-3, with D unresolved. Trimming pared 2 bases from V and 6 bases from J, leaving 3 bases between. This CDR3 region has 11 residues. Germline CDR1 reads MNHEY; CDR2 reads SMNVEV (reference sequence). CDR3 sequence reads: CASSLGDTQYF. CDR3 in DNA: TGTGCCAGCAGTTTAGGGGATACGCAGTATTTT.

V and J are TRBV15 and TRBJ1-2; 9 bases agree with TRBD1. V lost 4 bases to trimming and J lost 4 bases; unmatched junction nucleotides: 7. The CDR3 totals 15 residues. CDR1 and CDR2 from the germline V gene are LNHNV and YYDKDF (reference sequence). The CDR3 spells CATSKPGQGLYGYTF. The CDR3 DNA reads TGTGCCACCAGCAAACCGGGACAGGGCCTCTATGGCTACACCTTC. Full variable domain (rest looked up from reference TRBV15 and TRBJ1-2): DAMVIQNPRYQVTQFGKPVTLSCSQTLNHNVMYWYQQKSSQAPKLLFHYYDKDFNNEADTPDNFQSRRPNTSFCFLDIRSPGLGDTAMYLCATSKPGQGLYGYTFGSGTRLTVV.

J is TRBJ2-4 and V is TRBV7-9; D remains ambiguous. CDR1 and CDR2 (germline): SEHNR, FQNEAQ (reference sequence). Trimming pared 5 bases from V and 1 base from J, leaving 12 bases between. This CDR3 has 15 residues. The CDR3 spells CASSPLVEAKNIQYF. The CDR3 coding sequence is TGTGCCAGCAGCCCCCTCGTGGAGGCCAAAAACATTCAGTACTTC.

The rearrangement joins TRBV7-2 to TRBJ2-1, with 10 positions matching TRBD2. There are 15 residues in the CDR3. Trimming removed 5 bases from V and 4 bases from J; junction bases left unmatched: 5. Germline V CDR1 and CDR2: SGHTA, FQGNSA. CDR3 nucleotides: TGTGCCAGCAGCGGAATAGCGGGAGGATACAATGAGCAGTTCTTC. Translating gives CASSGIAGGYNEQFF.

The chain combines TRBV30 with TRBJ1-1, with D perhaps matching TRBD1 (5 bases). V lost 4 bases to trimming and J lost 6 bases, with 21 bases between them. This CDR3 is 15 amino acids long. The germline V gene has CDR1 GTSNPN and CDR2 SVGIG (reference sequence). The CDR3 region is CAWKGRGEAASEAFF. The CDR3, as DNA: TGTGCCTGGAAGGGAAGGGGCGAGGCTGCCTCTGAAGCTTTCTTT.

The genes are TRBV7-9 and TRBJ2-7; 10 nucleotides agree with TRBD2. V gave up 5 bases and J gave up 2 bases; unmatched junction bases: 9. The length of the CDR3 is 16 residues. Germline CDR1 reads SEHNR; CDR2 reads FQNEAQ (reference sequence). The CDR3 DNA reads as TGTGCCAGCAGCGGACCGGGACTAGCGTTAACCTACGAGCAGTACTTC. Translating gives CASSGPGLALTYEQYF. Full variable domain (missing parts from reference TRBV7-9 and TRBJ2-7): DTGVSQNPRHKITKRGQNVTFRCDPISEHNRLYWYRQTLGQGPEFLTYFQNEAQLEKSRLLSDRFSAERPKGSFSTLEIQRTEQGDSAMYLCASSGPGLALTYEQYFGPGTRLTVT.

This chain uses TRBV5-4 with TRBJ1-1; D unclear. CDR3 size: 12 residues. The germline gives CDR1 SGHNT, CDR2 YYREEE (reference sequence). With 0 bases removed from V and 0 bases from J, the gap between germline ends came to 0 bases. The DNA of the CDR3 is TGTGCCAGCAGCTTGGTGAACACTGAAGCTTTCTTT. Protein product: CASSLVNTEAFF.

V is TRBV18 and J is TRBJ2-1; D is perhaps TRBD1 or TRBD2 (5 bases each). V was shortened by 5 bases and J by 7 bases, with 15 bases between the two germline ends. The germline CDR1 and CDR2 sequences are KGHSH and LQKENI. CDR3 size: 14 residues. CDR3 region: CASSSPIGGNEQFF. The CDR3 nucleotides read TGTGCCAGCTCATCTCCGATTGGGGGTAATGAGCAGTTCTTC.

This chain uses TRBV5-1 with TRBJ1-1; D is ambiguous. V lost 1 base, J lost 2 bases, and 15 bases lay in between. The germline gives CDR1 SGHRS, CDR2 YFSETQ. The CDR3 totals 16 residues. This CDR3 is CASSLNSLGPNTEAFF. The CDR3 nucleotides read TGCGCCAGCAGCTTGAACTCCCTAGGCCCAAACACTGAAGCTTTCTTT.

V gene TRBV6-5 combines with J gene TRBJ2-1, with 8 bases aligning to TRBD2. Germline V gives CDR1 MNHEY, CDR2 SVGAGI. V trimming: 4 bases; J trimming: 3 bases; junction bases outside the gene matches: 5. The CDR3 contains 15 residues. CDR3 in DNA: TGTGCCAGCAGTTCCGGAACTAGCGGCTACAATGAGCAGTTCTTC. Translation gives CASSSGTSGYNEQFF.

V is TRBV9 and J is TRBJ1-3; D is unresolved. V shed 0 bases and J shed 4 bases, with 11 bases lying between them. CDR1 and CDR2 (germline): SGDLS, YYNGEE. This CDR3 contains 15 residues. The CDR3 is CASSVGLDPGNTIYF. In DNA form, the CDR3 reads TGTGCCAGCAGCGTAGGACTGGATCCCGGAAACACCATATATTTT.

The rearrangement joins TRBV10-3 to TRBJ2-7, with TRBD1 matching 12 bases. V lost 8 bases to trimming and J lost 6 bases; unmatched junction nucleotides: 5. This CDR3 has 13 residues. CDR1 is ENHRY and CDR2 is SYGVKD in the germline V gene. The CDR3 DNA sequence: TGTGCCATCTTGGGACAGGGGGCCGGCGAGCAGTACTTC. This sequence encodes CAILGQGAGEQYF.

Only a few counts were recorded for this clone. CDR3 in amino acids: CASSVRDGTEAFF. CDR3 nucleotides: TGTGCCAGCAGCGTCCGGGACGGCACTGAAGCTTTCTTT. This chain links TRBV7-8 with TRBJ1-1, with D perhaps matching TRBD1 (5 bases). Trimming took off 5 bases at V and 4 bases at J, with 11 bases between the two ends. From germline, CDR1 is SGHVS and CDR2 FQNEAQ. This CDR3 is 13 amino acids long.

This sequence joins TRBV9 and TRBJ2-3, with TRBD1 matching 9 bases. The CDR3 consists of 19 residues. Per germline, CDR1 SGDLS and CDR2 YYNGEE. After removal of 4 bases from V and 4 bases from J, the junction contained 19 bases not matched to a gene. The CDR3 region is CASSPRPGQGHNRADTQYF. The CDR3, as DNA: TGTGCCAGCAGCCCAAGGCCGGGACAGGGACATAACCGGGCAGATACGCAGTATTTT.

This clone was observed a handful of times. The rearrangement uses TRBV19 and TRBJ1-2, with a tentative D call TRBD1 (6 bases). CDR1 and CDR2 from the germline V gene are LNHDA and SQIVND (reference sequence). The CDR3 length is 13 residues. The germline V and J ends were trimmed by 5 bases and 7 bases, with 14 bases remaining between them. The CDR3 spells CASSSQQGRGYTF. The CDR3 DNA is TGTGCCAGTAGTTCACAACAGGGACGTGGCTACACCTTC.

The chain is built from TRBV5-1 and TRBJ2-1, with 10 bases aligning to TRBD2. The CDR3 is 16 residues long. V was pared by 5 bases and J by 0 bases, with 5 bases of the junction left unmatched. The germline V gene has CDR1 SGHRS and CDR2 YFSETQ. The CDR3 is CASSSTSGTSYNEQFF. CDR3 DNA: TGCGCCAGCAGTAGTACTAGCGGGACCTCCTACAATGAGCAGTTCTTC.

This clone was detected once. This chain joins TRBV2 and TRBJ2-1; tentatively, D is TRBD1 or TRBD2 (5 bases each). The length of the CDR3 is 15 residues. The germline V gene has CDR1 SNHLY and CDR2 FYNNEI. Trimming took 3 bases from V and 8 from J, leaving 17 bases between them. The CDR3 DNA sequence: TGTGCCAGCAGTGAGGGGCAAACCTTGGGAGATGAGCAGTTCTTC. Amino acids: CASSEGQTLGDEQFF.

The chain carries TRBV7-9 and TRBJ1-1, with 8 bases aligning to TRBD1. Unmatched junction bases numbered 7, after V lost 3 bases and J lost 4 bases. CDR1 and CDR2 from the germline V gene are SEHNR and FQNEAQ (reference sequence). The CDR3 extends over 15 amino acids. CDR3 coding DNA: TGTGCCAGCAGCTTCACCGGGACAGGAGGCACTGAAGCTTTCTTT. Protein sequence: CASSFTGTGGTEAFF.

The rearrangement links TRBV6-5 to TRBJ1-2; no clear D. The V and J ends lost 9 bases and 9 bases respectively, with 17 bases between them. CDR1 and CDR2 from the germline V gene are MNHEY and SVGAGI. This CDR3 is built from 12 residues. This CDR3 reads CARKREICSYTF. As DNA, the CDR3 is TGTGCCAGGAAGAGGGAGATTTGCAGCTACACCTTC.

Note on this clone: Relative to the germline gene, one junction end is altered; a read error may explain this. The rearrangement joins TRBV30 to TRBJ2-3, with D possibly matching TRBD1 (5 bases). The CDR3 contains 12 residues. In germline, CDR1 is GTSNPN, CDR2 SVGIG (reference sequence). CDR3 residues: CAWSRVTGTQYF. CDR3 coding DNA: TGTGCCTGGAGTCGGGTCACAGGTACGCAGTATTTT. The full variable domain, completed using reference TRBV30 and TRBJ2-3, is SQTIHQWPATLVQPVGSPLSLECTVEGTSNPNLYWYRQAAGRGLQLLFYSVGIGQISSEVPQNLSASRPQDRQFILSSKKLLLSDSGFYLCAWSRVTGTQYFGPGTRLTVL.

The chain recombines TRBV9 with TRBJ1-1, with a possible D match to TRBD1 (5 bases). The germline V gene encodes CDR1 SGDLS and CDR2 YYNGEE. Trimming pared 4 bases from V and 6 bases from J, leaving 13 bases between. The CDR3 has 13 residues. The DNA of the CDR3 is TGTGCCAGCAGCCCCGTGGGGGTCCCTGAAGCTTTCTTT. Translation: CASSPVGVPEAFF.

J is TRBJ1-5 and V is TRBV6-1, with 7 positions matching TRBD1. This CDR3 has 18 residues. The ends lost 2 bases at V and 5 bases at J; junction bases unmatched: 15. Germline values: CDR1 MNHNS, CDR2 SASEGT. CDR3 bases: TGTGCCAGCAGTGAACTCTTGGGCAGGGGGTTGGTCGATCAGCCCCAGCATTTT. This codes for CASSELLGRGLVDQPQHF.

The rearrangement links TRBV6-5 to TRBJ2-7; no firm D call. CDR1 MNHEY and CDR2 SVGAGI come from the germline V gene. This CDR3 contains 14 residues. V lost 4 bases and J 3 bases, leaving 13 bases between the germline ends. DNA for the CDR3: TGTGCCAGCAGTTCGCCCCTTGGAGTCTACGAGCAGTACTTC. Protein sequence: CASSSPLGVYEQYF.

The J gene is TRBJ1-6, the V gene TRBV2, with 10 bases identical to TRBD1. The V and J ends lost 6 bases and 10 bases, in that order; junction bases with no gene match: 12. The CDR3 has 16 residues. Germline loops: CDR1 SNHLY, CDR2 FYNNEI. This CDR3 reads CASSDSRDRGESPLHF. The CDR3 DNA reads TGTGCCAGCAGCGATTCCCGGGACAGGGGAGAATCACCCCTCCACTTT. Supplemented by reference TRBV2 and TRBJ1-6, the full variable domain reads EPEVTQTPSHQVTQMGQEVILRCVPISNHLYFYWYRQILGQKVEFLVSFYNNEISEKSEIFDDQFSVERPDGSNFTLKIRSTKLEDSAMYFCASSDSRDRGESPLHFGNGTRLTVT.